The 8 T cell receptor beta chains reported below all come from one sample, sequenced in a study of cytomegalovirus exposure and HLA in healthy donors. This table comes from immunoSEQ multiplex PCR, and its TCRdb copy is limited to in-frame clones, with some not included. The sample carries around 220,000 clones, about 90% recorded once. Material for sequencing was PBMCs. The receptor set was obtained from a woman between 18 and 29 years old in good health and CMV-seronegative.

The chain couples TRBV7-3 to TRBJ2-7; maybe TRBD1 (5 bases). V lost 3 bases and J lost 3, with 15 bases in between. CDR3 length: 15 residues. From germline, CDR1 is SGHTA and CDR2 FQGTGA. The CDR3 spells CASSLSKGKGYEQYF. For the CDR3, the DNA is TGTGCCAGCAGCTTGTCGAAGGGGAAGGGCTACGAGCAGTACTTC.

The rearrangement uses TRBV6-1 and TRBJ2-7; D perhaps matches TRBD2 (5 bases). Germline values: CDR1 MNHNS, CDR2 SASEGT. The CDR3 has 15 residues. Trimming pared 6 bases from V and 3 bases from J, leaving 18 bases between. Written as DNA, the CDR3 is TGTGCCAGCAGCCTTGAGGGCGACCGACACTACGAGCAGTACTTC. Protein sequence: CASSLEGDRHYEQYF.

This clone was seen once. The genes are TRBV19 and TRBJ2-7, with 9 bases lining up with TRBD1. Losses at the gene ends were 5 bases for V and 3 bases for J; bases not matched to a gene: 8. The CDR3 loop spans 15 amino acids. In germline, CDR1 is LNHDA, CDR2 SQIVND (reference sequence). CDR3 residues: CASSLKGQGLYEQYF. The CDR3 DNA reads TGTGCCAGTAGTCTAAAGGGACAGGGACTCTACGAGCAGTACTTC.

V and J are TRBV28 and TRBJ1-2; no reliable D call. V was trimmed by 5 bases and J by 6 bases, leaving 4 bases between them. CDR1 is MDHEN, CDR2 SYDVKM, per germline. This CDR3 is 10 amino acids long. This chain's CDR3 is CASSSDGYTF. The CDR3 DNA reads TGTGCCAGCAGTAGCGATGGCTACACCTTC.

V usage is TRBV28 and J usage is TRBJ2-2; no reliable D call. The CDR3 is 11 residues long. Trimming took off 6 bases at V and 8 bases at J, with 7 bases between the two ends. CDR1 is MDHEN and CDR2 is SYDVKM in the germline V gene. DNA for the CDR3: TGTGCCAGCAGCCCCCCTGGGGAGCTGTTTTTT. Translation: CASSPPGELFF.

In its sample, this clone was seen a few times. The genes are TRBV4-3 and TRBJ2-7; D is ambiguous. This CDR3 is built from 14 residues. V dropped 0 bases and J dropped 2 bases, with 8 bases sitting between them. CDR1 and CDR2 (germline): LGHNA, YSLEER. In nucleotides, the CDR3 is TGCGCCAGCAGCCAAGATCCGCGAACCTACGAGCAGTACTTC. This sequence encodes CASSQDPRTYEQYF.

This chain links TRBV7-2 with TRBJ1-5, with D perhaps matching TRBD1 (5 bases). Trimming pared 7 bases from V and 9 bases from J, leaving 25 bases between. The CDR3 is 16 amino acids. Germline V gene sequence: CDR1 SGHTA, CDR2 FQGNSA. The CDR3 sequence is CASKLGQGRVKRPQHF. CDR3 coding DNA: TGTGCCAGCAAACTGGGGCAGGGTCGGGTTAAGAGGCCCCAGCATTTT.

The chain joins TRBV13 to TRBJ2-7; D perhaps matches TRBD1 (6 bases). The germline V gene has CDR1 PRHDT and CDR2 FYEKMQ (reference sequence). The ends were cut back, 5 bases at V and 3 bases at J, with 17 bases in the middle. The CDR3 runs to 15 residues. The CDR3 loop reads CASSPSSRGGYEQYF. In DNA, the CDR3 is TGTGCCAGCAGCCCGTCCTCTAGAGGGGGCTACGAGCAGTACTTC.